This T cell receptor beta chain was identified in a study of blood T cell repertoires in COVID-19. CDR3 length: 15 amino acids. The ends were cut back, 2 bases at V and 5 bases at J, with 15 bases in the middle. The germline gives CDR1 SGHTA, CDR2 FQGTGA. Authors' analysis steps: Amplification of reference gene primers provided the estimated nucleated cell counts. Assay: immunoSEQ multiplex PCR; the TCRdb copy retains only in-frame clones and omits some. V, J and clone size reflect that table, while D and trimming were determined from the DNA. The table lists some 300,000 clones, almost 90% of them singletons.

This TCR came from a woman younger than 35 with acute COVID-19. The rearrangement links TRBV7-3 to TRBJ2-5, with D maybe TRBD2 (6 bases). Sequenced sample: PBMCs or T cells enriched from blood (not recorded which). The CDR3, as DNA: TGTGCCAGCAGCTTAGAGGCGGGGTGGGGTGAGACCCAGTACTTC. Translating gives CASSLEAGWGETQYF.